Shown below are 21 T cell receptor beta chains from a single sample sequenced in a study of CD8 T cells in ankylosing spondylitis. General study findings and limits: Among TCR beta sequences, a motif of about 8 highly homologous variants appeared characteristic of ankylosing spondylitis blood.

Their antigens are not known. Each CDR3 protein is one row after TCRdb ran MiXCR on the 5' RACE reads. The table includes fewer than 550,000 distinct CDR3 sequences, less than 6% detected once. Sequencing used blood, either unsorted or a sorted T cell fraction (not recorded which). All receptors derive from a male donor with ankylosing spondylitis.

A few counts support this clonotype. The genes are TRBV4-2 and TRBJ2-5; the D is unclear. V dropped 5 bases and J dropped 2 bases, with 18 bases sitting between them. CDR1 is LGHNA, CDR2 YNFKEQ, per germline. The CDR3 extends over 16 amino acids. The CDR3 protein is CASSAQLGRPQETQYF. CDR3 coding DNA: TGTGCCAGCAGCGCTCAACTGGGCCGCCCTCAAGAGACCCAGTACTTC.

This clonotype was counted ten times or more. The gene calls are TRBV20-1 and TRBJ2-5, with 9 bases lining up with TRBD1. The CDR3 loop spans 14 amino acids. The junction had 5 bases not matched to a gene; V was cut back by 5 bases and J by 1 base. CDR1 and CDR2 from the germline V gene are DFQATT and SNEGSKA (reference sequence). CDR3 coding DNA: TGCAGTGCTTTCCGGGACAGGGTCCAAGAGACCCAGTACTTC. Its protein is CSAFRDRVQETQYF.

This clonotype was counted once. The gene calls are TRBV30 and TRBJ2-3; D call uncertain. The germline gives CDR1 GTSNPN, CDR2 SVGIG (reference sequence). Trimming removed 2 bases at V and 2 bases at J, with 2 bases between. This CDR3 is built from 11 residues. CDR3: CAWSNTDTQYF. CDR3 coding DNA: TGTGCCTGGAGTAACACAGATACGCAGTATTTT. Complete variable domain (other parts from reference TRBV30 and TRBJ2-3): SQTIHQWPATLVQPVGSPLSLECTVEGTSNPNLYWYRQAAGRGLQLLFYSVGIGQISSEVPQNLSASRPQDRQFILSSKKLLLSDSGFYLCAWSNTDTQYFGPGTRLTVL.

This chain uses TRBV6-5 with TRBJ1-3; TRBD1 aligns across 8 bases. Unmatched junction bases numbered 11, after V lost 0 bases and J lost 7 bases. The CDR3 covers 17 residues. The V gene's germline CDR1 is MNHEY and CDR2 SVGAGI. CDR3 residues: CASSYSKRTGRPNTIYF. Here the CDR3 DNA reads TGTGCCAGCAGTTACTCAAAGAGGACAGGGCGACCCAACACCATATATTTT.

The chain is built from TRBV20-1 and TRBJ2-3; D gene ambiguous. CDR1 and CDR2 (germline): DFQATT, SNEGSKA (reference sequence). V lost 4 bases and J 2 bases, leaving 13 bases between the germline ends. The CDR3 is made up of 14 amino acids. The CDR3 sequence: CSAKALENTDTQYF. As DNA, the CDR3 is TGCAGTGCTAAAGCTCTGGAAAACACAGATACGCAGTATTTT.

This clonotype was recorded at least ten times. The rearrangement uses TRBV7-9 and TRBJ2-1; no clear D. This CDR3 has 13 residues. Germline lookup yields CDR1 SEHNR and CDR2 FQNEAQ (reference sequence). Trimming removed 5 bases at V and 6 bases at J, with 11 bases between. Here the CDR3 reads CASSPKGPNEQFF. CDR3 DNA: TGTGCCAGCAGCCCGAAGGGTCCCAATGAGCAGTTCTTC.

This clonotype was counted ten times or more. CDR3 sequence (DNA): TGTGCCAGCAGCCCCGAAGGGCTAGCGGGGTGGAACTACAATGAGCAGTTCTTC. Amino acid sequence: CASSPEGLAGWNYNEQFF. The gene calls are TRBV11-2 and TRBJ2-1; 9 bases are a match to TRBD2. Germline CDR1 SGHAT, CDR2 FQNNGV. The CDR3 runs to 18 residues. J gave up 3 bases and V 5 bases, and 14 bases lay outside the gene matches.

This clonotype has ten or more counts. V and J are TRBV2 and TRBJ2-3; 10 bases match TRBD2. This CDR3 region has 17 residues. V trimming: 3 bases; J trimming: 4 bases; junction bases outside the gene matches: 10. The germline gives CDR1 SNHLY, CDR2 FYNNEI. In DNA, the CDR3 is TGTGCCAGCAGTGACGGATGGGCTAGCGGGAGATCAGATACGCAGTATTTT. It encodes CASSDGWASGRSDTQYF. Using reference TRBV2 and TRBJ2-3 for the parts outside the CDR3, the full variable domain is EPEVTQTPSHQVTQMGQEVILRCVPISNHLYFYWYRQILGQKVEFLVSFYNNEISEKSEIFDDQFSVERPDGSNFTLKIRSTKLEDSAMYFCASSDGWASGRSDTQYFGPGTRLTVL.

This clonotype was seen at least ten times. V usage is TRBV7-2 and J usage is TRBJ1-3; possible D gene TRBD1, 6 bases. The germline V gene has CDR1 SGHTA and CDR2 FQGNSA. V dropped 4 bases and J dropped 0 bases, with 13 bases sitting between them. The CDR3 has 16 amino acids. This CDR3 is CASSSRTDSSGNTIYF. The CDR3 nucleotides are TGTGCCAGCAGCTCGAGGACGGACAGCTCTGGAAACACCATATATTTT.

This clonotype was detected many times. The chain combines TRBV7-2 with TRBJ2-1; 8 positions agree with TRBD2. Germline CDR1 SGHTA, CDR2 FQGNSA. The junction had 8 bases not matched to a gene; V was cut back by 6 bases and J by 7 bases. The CDR3 runs to 14 residues. CDR3 bases: TGTGCCAGCAGGCCGGGACTAGGATGGAATGAGCAGTTCTTC. Encoded protein: CASRPGLGWNEQFF.

This clonotype was seen ten or more times. The rearrangement joins TRBV7-2 to TRBJ2-2; D unresolved. Trimming took off 5 bases at V and 4 bases at J, with 8 bases between the two ends. Germline CDR1 and CDR2: SGHTA and FQGNSA. CDR3 size: 13 residues. CDR3 DNA sequence: TGTGCCAGCAGCCCCTCACGCACCGGGGAGCTGTTTTTT. Translated: CASSPSRTGELFF.

The sample holds many counts of this clonotype. The gene calls are TRBV10-3 and TRBJ2-7, with D unclear. The CDR3 covers 11 residues. The ends were cut back, 8 bases at V and 0 bases at J, with 5 bases in the middle. Germline V gene sequence: CDR1 ENHRY, CDR2 SYGVKD. As DNA, the CDR3 is TGTGCCATCGGCGACTCCTACGAGCAGTACTTC. Translation gives CAIGDSYEQYF.

The table lists this clonotype with many counts. The chain carries TRBV7-9 and TRBJ2-1; possibly TRBD2 for D (6 bases). The germline V and J ends were trimmed by 4 bases and 9 bases, with 19 bases remaining between them. There are 15 residues in the CDR3. Germline values: CDR1 SEHNR, CDR2 FQNEAQ (reference sequence). The CDR3 is CASSSGTRGLSEQFF. For the CDR3, the DNA is TGTGCCAGCAGCTCCGGGACGCGGGGATTGAGTGAGCAGTTCTTC.

Ten or more counts support this clonotype. The gene calls are TRBV12-3 or TRBV12-4 and TRBJ1-2, with TRBD1 as a possible D gene (5 bases). The length of the CDR3 is 15 residues. The ends were cut back, 5 bases at V and 4 bases at J, with 17 bases in the middle. The CDR3 sequence: CASSPPGRVGYGYTF. CDR3 bases: TGTGCCAGCAGTCCGCCGGGCAGGGTTGGCTATGGCTACACCTTC.

This clonotype has at least ten counts. The chain employs TRBV6-2 or TRBV6-3 and TRBJ1-1; TRBD1 is a possible D gene (5 bases). V shed 7 bases and J shed 4 bases, with 19 bases lying between them. The CDR3 runs 15 residues. In germline, CDR1 is MNHEY, CDR2 SVGEGT. CDR3 DNA sequence: TGTGCCAGCATCTTCAGGGTAGGGGCCGGCACTGAAGCTTTCTTT. This sequence encodes CASIFRVGAGTEAFF.

The rearrangement joins TRBV7-6 to TRBJ2-5; D remains unclear. Germline V gene sequence: CDR1 SGHVS, CDR2 FNYEAQ. The CDR3 is made up of 13 amino acids. Trimming left V 6 bases short and J 3 bases short, with 11 bases between. CDR3 residues: CASSFMAEETQYF. In nucleotides, the CDR3 is TGTGCCAGCAGTTTTATGGCCGAAGAGACCCAGTACTTC.

The table lists this clonotype with many counts. The J gene is TRBJ2-7, the V gene TRBV7-3; the match to TRBD1 covers 7 bases. The J segment lost 2 bases and the V segment lost 3 bases, leaving 7 bases of the junction unmatched. The CDR3 covers 15 residues. CDR1 and CDR2 from the germline V gene are SGHTA and FQGTGA. CDR3 bases: TGTGCCAGCAGCTTCCCGACAGGGACCACCTACGAGCAGTACTTC. The encoded protein is CASSFPTGTTYEQYF.

The chain has TRBV20-1 and TRBJ2-1, with D maybe TRBD2 (6 bases). Trimming cost V 0 bases and J 3 bases, with 15 bases left between them. Germline CDR1 DFQATT, CDR2 SNEGSKA (reference sequence). The CDR3 runs to 16 residues. CDR3 region: CSARDGSGRNYNEQFF. The CDR3 nucleotides are TGCAGTGCTAGAGATGGGTCGGGGAGGAACTACAATGAGCAGTTCTTC.

This clonotype appeared many times. V and J are TRBV6-1 and TRBJ2-1, with 7 bases identical to TRBD2. The V gene end was trimmed by 1 base and the J gene end by 4 bases; junction bases not matched to a gene: 10. This CDR3 is built from 17 residues. Germline CDR1 is MNHNS and CDR2 is SASEGT. CDR3 sequence: CASSEGGRELGYNEQFF. The CDR3 region has the DNA TGTGCCAGCAGTGAAGGAGGGCGGGAGTTAGGGTACAATGAGCAGTTCTTC.

In the case of this clonotype: A much larger clonotype is one base distant, so this may be a read error. V and J are TRBV20-1 and TRBJ1-2; D unclear. The V end was cut by 3 bases, the J end by 4 bases, with 21 bases between. Germline CDR1 reads DFQATT; CDR2 reads SNEGSKA (reference sequence). There are 16 residues in the CDR3. CDR3 coding DNA: TGCAGTGCTAGTGCTATAGAGGCGTTTAAGATCTATGGCTACACCTTC. Translation gives CSASAIEAFKIYGYTF.

The chain links TRBV6-6 to TRBJ1-5, with unresolved D. The CDR3 runs to 12 residues. The germline V and J ends were trimmed by 2 bases and 8 bases, with 7 bases remaining between them. Germline lookup yields CDR1 MNHNY and CDR2 SVGAGI (reference sequence). In DNA, the CDR3 is TGTGCCAGCAGTTACCCGTCGGAGCCCCAGCATTTT. It codes for CASSYPSEPQHF.